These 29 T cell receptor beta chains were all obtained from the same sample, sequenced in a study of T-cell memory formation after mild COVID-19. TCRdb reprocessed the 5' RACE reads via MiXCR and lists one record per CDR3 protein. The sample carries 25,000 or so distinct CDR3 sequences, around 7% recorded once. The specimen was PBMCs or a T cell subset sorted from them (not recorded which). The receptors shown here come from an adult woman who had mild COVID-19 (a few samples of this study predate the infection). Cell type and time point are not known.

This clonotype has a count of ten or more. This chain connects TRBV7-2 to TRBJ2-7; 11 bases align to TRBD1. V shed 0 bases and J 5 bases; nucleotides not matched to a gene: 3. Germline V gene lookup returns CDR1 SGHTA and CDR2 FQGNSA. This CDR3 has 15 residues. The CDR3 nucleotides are TGTGCCAGCAGCTTAGCGCGGACAGGGGGCGACGAGCAGTACTTC. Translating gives CASSLARTGGDEQYF.

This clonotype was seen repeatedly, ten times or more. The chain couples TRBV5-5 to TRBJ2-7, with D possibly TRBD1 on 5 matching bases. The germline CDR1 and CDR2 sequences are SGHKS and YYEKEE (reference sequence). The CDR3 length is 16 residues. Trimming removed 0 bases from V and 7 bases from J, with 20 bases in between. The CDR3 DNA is TGTGCCAGCAGCTTGGGGGCGACAGAGCCCAAAGGAGAGCAGTACTTC. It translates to CASSLGATEPKGEQYF.

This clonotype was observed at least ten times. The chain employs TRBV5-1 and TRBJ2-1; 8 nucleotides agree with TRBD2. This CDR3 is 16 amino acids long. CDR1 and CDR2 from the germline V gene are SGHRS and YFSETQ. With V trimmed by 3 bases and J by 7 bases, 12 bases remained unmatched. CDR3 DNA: TGCGCCAGCAGCTCCCCCGCGGGAGGTTCGTGGAATGAGCAGTTCTTC. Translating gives CASSSPAGGSWNEQFF. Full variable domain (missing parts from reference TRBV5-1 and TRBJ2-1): KAGVTQTPRYLIKTRGQQVTLSCSPISGHRSVSWYQQTPGQGLQFLFEYFSETQRNKGNFPGRFSGRQFSNSRSEMNVSTLELGDSALYLCASSSPAGGSWNEQFFGPGTRLTVL.

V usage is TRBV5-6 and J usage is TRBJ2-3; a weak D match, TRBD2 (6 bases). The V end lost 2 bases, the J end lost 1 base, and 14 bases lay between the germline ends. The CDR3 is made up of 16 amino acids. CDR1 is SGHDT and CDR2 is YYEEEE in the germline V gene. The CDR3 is CASSFGGGTRTDTQYF. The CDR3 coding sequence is TGTGCCAGCAGCTTTGGGGGAGGAACACGCACAGATACGCAGTATTTT.

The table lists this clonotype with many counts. Here the CDR3 DNA reads TGTGCCAGCAGCTTAGTTTTTACGGGGGGGGAGGCGGCCCAGTACTTC. Protein sequence: CASSLVFTGGEAAQYF. The chain employs TRBV7-2 and TRBJ2-5, with TRBD2 matching 8 bases. Germline trimming cut 1 base from V and 9 bases from J; bases unmatched to any gene: 13. This CDR3 has 16 amino acids. Germline V gene sequence: CDR1 SGHTA, CDR2 FQGNSA. The whole variable domain, remainder taken from reference TRBV7-2 and TRBJ2-5, is GAGVSQSPSNKVTEKGKDVELRCDPISGHTALYWYRQSLGQGLEFLIYFQGNSAPDKSGLPSDRFSAERTGGSVSTLTIQRTQQEDSAVYLCASSLVFTGGEAAQYFGPGTRLLVL.

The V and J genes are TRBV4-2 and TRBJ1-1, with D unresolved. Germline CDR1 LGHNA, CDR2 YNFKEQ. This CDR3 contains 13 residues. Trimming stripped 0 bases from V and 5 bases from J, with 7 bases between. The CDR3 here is CASSQDLGTEAFF. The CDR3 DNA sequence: TGTGCCAGCAGCCAAGACCTGGGGACTGAAGCTTTCTTT.

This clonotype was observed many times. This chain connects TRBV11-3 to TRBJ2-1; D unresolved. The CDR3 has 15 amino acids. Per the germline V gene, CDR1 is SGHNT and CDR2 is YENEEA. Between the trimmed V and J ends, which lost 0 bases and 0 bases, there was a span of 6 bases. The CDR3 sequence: CASSLESASYNEQFF. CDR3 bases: TGTGCCAGCAGCTTAGAGTCCGCCTCCTACAATGAGCAGTTCTTC.

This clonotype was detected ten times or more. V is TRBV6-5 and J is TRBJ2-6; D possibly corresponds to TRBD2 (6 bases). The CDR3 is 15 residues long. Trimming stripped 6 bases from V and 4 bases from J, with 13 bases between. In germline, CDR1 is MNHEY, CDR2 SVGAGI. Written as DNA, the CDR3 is TGTGCCAGCAGCTACGTCCGGGGGGGGGCCAACGTCCTGACTTTC. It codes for CASSYVRGGANVLTF.

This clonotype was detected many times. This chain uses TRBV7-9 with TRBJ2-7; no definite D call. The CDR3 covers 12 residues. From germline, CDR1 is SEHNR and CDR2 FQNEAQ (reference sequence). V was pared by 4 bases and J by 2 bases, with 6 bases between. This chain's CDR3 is CASSSDTYEQYF. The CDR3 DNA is TGTGCCAGCAGCTCAGATACCTACGAGCAGTACTTC. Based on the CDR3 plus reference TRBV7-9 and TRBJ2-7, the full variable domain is DTGVSQNPRHKITKRGQNVTFRCDPISEHNRLYWYRQTLGQGPEFLTYFQNEAQLEKSRLLSDRFSAERPKGSFSTLEIQRTEQGDSAMYLCASSSDTYEQYFGPGTRLTVT.

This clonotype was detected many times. The CDR3 DNA follows: TGTGCCAGCAGTGACTCGGGTCTAGCTTCCTACAATGAGCAGTTCTTC. It is translated as CASSDSGLASYNEQFF. V usage is TRBV6-4 and J usage is TRBJ2-1; possible D gene TRBD2, 5 bases. CDR3 length: 16 residues. Germline V gene lookup returns CDR1 MRHNA and CDR2 SNTAGT. Trimming shortened V by 0 bases and J by 1 base, and 10 bases separated the two germline ends.

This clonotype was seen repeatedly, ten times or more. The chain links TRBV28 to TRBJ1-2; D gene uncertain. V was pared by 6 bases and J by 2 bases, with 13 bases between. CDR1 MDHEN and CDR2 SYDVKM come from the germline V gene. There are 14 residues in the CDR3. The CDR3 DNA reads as TGTGCCAGCAGGTCCTACTCAACCAACTATGGCTACACCTTC. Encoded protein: CASRSYSTNYGYTF.

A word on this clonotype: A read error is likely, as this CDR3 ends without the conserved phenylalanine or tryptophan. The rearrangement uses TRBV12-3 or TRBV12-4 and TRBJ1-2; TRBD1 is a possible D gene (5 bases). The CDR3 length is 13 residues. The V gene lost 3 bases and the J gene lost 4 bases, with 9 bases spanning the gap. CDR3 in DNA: TGTGCCAGCAGTTTGTCCGGGGGCTATGGCTACACCCTC. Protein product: CASSLSGGYGYTL.

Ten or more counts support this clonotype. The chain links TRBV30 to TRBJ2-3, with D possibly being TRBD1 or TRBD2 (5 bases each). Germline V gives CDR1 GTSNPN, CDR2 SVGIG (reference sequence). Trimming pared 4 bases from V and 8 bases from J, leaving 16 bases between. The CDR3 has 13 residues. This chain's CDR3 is CAWKRSPRGTQYF. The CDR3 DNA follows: TGTGCCTGGAAGCGGAGCCCAAGGGGTACGCAGTATTTT.

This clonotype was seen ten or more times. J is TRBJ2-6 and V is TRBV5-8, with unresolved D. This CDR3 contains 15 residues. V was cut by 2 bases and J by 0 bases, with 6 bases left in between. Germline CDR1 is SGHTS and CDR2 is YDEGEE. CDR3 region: CASSFGISGANVLTF. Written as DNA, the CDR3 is TGTGCCAGCAGCTTTGGGATCTCTGGGGCCAACGTCCTGACTTTC.

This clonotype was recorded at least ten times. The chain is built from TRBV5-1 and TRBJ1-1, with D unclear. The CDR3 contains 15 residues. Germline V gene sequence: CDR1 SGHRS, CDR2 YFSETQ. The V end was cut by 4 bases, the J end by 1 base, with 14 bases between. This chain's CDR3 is CASSAMWSENTEAFF. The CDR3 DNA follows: TGCGCCAGCAGCGCTATGTGGTCCGAGAACACTGAAGCTTTCTTT.

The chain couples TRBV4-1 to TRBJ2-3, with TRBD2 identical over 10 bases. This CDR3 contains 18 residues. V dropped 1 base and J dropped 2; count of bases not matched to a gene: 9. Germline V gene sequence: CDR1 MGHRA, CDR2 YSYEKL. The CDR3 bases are TGCGCCAGCAGCCAAGTCCCCCCGAGCGGGAGGGCCACAGATACGCAGTATTTT. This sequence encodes CASSQVPPSGRATDTQYF.

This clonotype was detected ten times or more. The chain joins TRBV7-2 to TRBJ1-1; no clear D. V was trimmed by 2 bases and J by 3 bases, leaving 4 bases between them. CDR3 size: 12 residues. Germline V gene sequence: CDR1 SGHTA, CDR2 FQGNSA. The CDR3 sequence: CASSLMYTEAFF. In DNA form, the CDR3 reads TGTGCCAGCAGCTTAATGTACACTGAAGCTTTCTTT.

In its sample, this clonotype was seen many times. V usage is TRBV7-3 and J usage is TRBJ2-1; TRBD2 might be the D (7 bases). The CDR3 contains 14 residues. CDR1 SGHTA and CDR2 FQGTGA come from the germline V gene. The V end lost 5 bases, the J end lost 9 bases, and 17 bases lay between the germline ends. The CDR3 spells CASSQGGGYAEQFF. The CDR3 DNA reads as TGTGCCAGCAGCCAGGGCGGGGGCTATGCTGAGCAGTTCTTC. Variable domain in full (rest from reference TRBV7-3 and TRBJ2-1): GAGVSQTPSNKVTEKGKYVELRCDPISGHTALYWYRQSLGQGPEFLIYFQGTGAADDSGLPNDRFFAVRPEGSVSTLKIQRTERGDSAVYLCASSQGGGYAEQFFGPGTRLTVL.

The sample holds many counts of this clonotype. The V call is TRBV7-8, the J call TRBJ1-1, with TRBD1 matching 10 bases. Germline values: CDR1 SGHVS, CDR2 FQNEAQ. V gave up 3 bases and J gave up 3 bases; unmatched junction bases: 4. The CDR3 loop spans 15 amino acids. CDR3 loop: CASSFPGTGDTEAFF. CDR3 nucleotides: TGTGCCAGCAGCTTCCCCGGGACAGGGGACACTGAAGCTTTCTTT.

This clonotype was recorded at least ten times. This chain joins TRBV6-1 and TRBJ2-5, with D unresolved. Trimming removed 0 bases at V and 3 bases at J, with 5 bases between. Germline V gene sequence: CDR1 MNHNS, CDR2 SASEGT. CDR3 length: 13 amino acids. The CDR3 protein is CASSEAAEETQYF. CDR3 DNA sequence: TGTGCCAGCAGTGAAGCGGCCGAAGAGACCCAGTACTTC.

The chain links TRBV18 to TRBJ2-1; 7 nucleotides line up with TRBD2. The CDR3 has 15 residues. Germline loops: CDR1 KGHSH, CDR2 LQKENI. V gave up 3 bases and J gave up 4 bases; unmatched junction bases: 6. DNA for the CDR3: TGTGCCAGCTCACCCTCTAGCGGAATTTACAATGAGCAGTTCTTC. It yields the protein CASSPSSGIYNEQFF.

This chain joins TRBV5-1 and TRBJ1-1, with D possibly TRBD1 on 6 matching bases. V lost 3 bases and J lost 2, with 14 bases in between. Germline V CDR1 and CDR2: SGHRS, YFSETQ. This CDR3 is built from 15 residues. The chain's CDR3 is CASSSPGQRNTEAFF. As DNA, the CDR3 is TGCGCCAGCAGCTCCCCGGGACAAAGAAACACTGAAGCTTTCTTT.

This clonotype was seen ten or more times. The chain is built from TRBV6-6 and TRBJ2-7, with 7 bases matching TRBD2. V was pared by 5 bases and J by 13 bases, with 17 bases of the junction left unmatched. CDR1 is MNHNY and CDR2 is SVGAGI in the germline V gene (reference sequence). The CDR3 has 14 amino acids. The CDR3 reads CASSVAGTIGRSYF. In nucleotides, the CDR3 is TGTGCCAGCAGTGTAGCCGGGACTATCGGGAGAAGTTACTTC.

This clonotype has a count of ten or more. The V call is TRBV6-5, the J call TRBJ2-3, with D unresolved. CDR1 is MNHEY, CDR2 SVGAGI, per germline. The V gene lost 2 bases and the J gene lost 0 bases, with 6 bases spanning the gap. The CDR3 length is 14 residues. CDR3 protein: CASSYGSSTDTQYF. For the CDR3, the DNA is TGTGCCAGCAGTTACGGGTCAAGCACAGATACGCAGTATTTT.

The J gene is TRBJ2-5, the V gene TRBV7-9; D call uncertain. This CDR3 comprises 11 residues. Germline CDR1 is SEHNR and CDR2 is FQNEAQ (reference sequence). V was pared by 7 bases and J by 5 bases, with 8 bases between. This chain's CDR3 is CASTERETQYF. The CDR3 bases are TGTGCCAGCACGGAGAGGGAGACCCAGTACTTC.

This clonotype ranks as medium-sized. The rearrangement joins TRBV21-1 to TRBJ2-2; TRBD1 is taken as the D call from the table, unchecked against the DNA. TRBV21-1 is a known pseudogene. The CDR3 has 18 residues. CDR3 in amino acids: CASSTGSSGGTNTGELFF. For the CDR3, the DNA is TGTGCCAGCAGCACAGGGTCCTCAGGGGGAACGAACACCGGGGAGCTGTTTTTT.

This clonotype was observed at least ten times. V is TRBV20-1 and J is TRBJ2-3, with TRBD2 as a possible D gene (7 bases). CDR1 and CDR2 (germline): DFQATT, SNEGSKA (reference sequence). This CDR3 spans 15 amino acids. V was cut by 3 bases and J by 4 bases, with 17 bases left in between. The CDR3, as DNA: TGCAGTGCTAGCCCTGGGGGGGCGCTGGCAGATACGCAGTATTTT. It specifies CSASPGGALADTQYF.

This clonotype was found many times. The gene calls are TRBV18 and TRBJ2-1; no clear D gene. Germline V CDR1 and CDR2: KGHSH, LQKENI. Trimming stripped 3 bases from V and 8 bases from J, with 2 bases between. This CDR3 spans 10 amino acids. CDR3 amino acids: CASSPDEQFF. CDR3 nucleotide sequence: TGTGCCAGCTCACCGGATGAGCAGTTCTTC.

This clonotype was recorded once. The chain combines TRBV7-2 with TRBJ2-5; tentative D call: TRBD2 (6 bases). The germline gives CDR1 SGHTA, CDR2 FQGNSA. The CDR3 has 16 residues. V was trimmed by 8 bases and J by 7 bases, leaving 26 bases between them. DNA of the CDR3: TGTGCCAGCTCACCAGTAACGGGGGAAAAGCGCGGGACCCAGTACTTC. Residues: CASSPVTGEKRGTQYF.